Listed below are T cell receptor beta chains from one sample, sequenced in a study of blood T cell repertoires in COVID-19. Repertoires were generated with immunoSEQ multiplex PCR, while TCRdb's copy carries only in-frame clones and drops some. The sample lists fewer than 250,000 clones, around four fifths occurring once. The material sequenced was PBMCs or T cells enriched from blood (not recorded which). The receptors shown here come from a woman in her forties who had been exposed to COVID-19. The CDR3 runs from the conserved cysteine through the conserved F or W. The D gene is left open where the match is weak. Clone sizes are given selectively: once, few, many, or a class where the clone is expanded.

V gene	clone size	J gene	D gene	CDR3 DNA	CDR3 protein
TRBV23-1	-	TRBJ1-1	-	TGCGCCAGCAGTCCTCCGGGTGGTGAAGCTTTCTTT	CASSPPGGEAFF
TRBV14	-	TRBJ2-7	TRBD1	TGTGCCAGCAGCCCACCGGCAGGGGGCTACGAGCAGTACTTC	CASSPPAGGYEQYF
TRBV18	-	TRBJ1-5	-	TGTGCCAGCTCACCCGAGGGGGGGAAGAATCAGCCCCAGCATTTT	CASSPEGGKNQPQHF
TRBV3-1/TRBV3-2	-	TRBJ2-6	-	TGTGCCAGCAGTCAAACAGTAGGGGGAAGTGGGGCCAACGTCCTGACTTTC	CASSQTVGGSGANVLTF
TRBV4-1	-	TRBJ2-1	TRBD1	TGCGCCAGCAGCCATCTAACAGGGGGCAATGAGCAGTTCTTC	CASSHLTGGNEQFF
TRBV28	-	TRBJ1-5	-	TGTGCCAGCAGGACAGAATTTGAGCGTAGCAATCAGCCCCAGCATTTT	CASRTEFERSNQPQHF
TRBV5-4	-	TRBJ1-1	TRBD1	TGTGCCAGCAGCTCCGGCGGAGGGGGCGCGACTGAAGCTTTCTTT	CASSSGGGGATEAFF
TRBV6-5	once	TRBJ2-1	TRBD2	TGTGCCAGCAGTTATGGGACTAGCGTATACAATGAGCAGTTCTTC	CASSYGTSVYNEQFF
TRBV5-4	-	TRBJ1-1	-	TGTGCCAGCAGCTTGGGAGTTCGAAGTACTGAAGTGGTCTTT	CASSLGVRSTEVVF
TRBV18	-	TRBJ1-6	-	TGTGCCAGCTCACCACCCAGGGGTTCACCCCTCCACTTT	CASSPPRGSPLHF
TRBV18	-	TRBJ1-5	TRBD1	TGTGCCAGCTCACCCAGTGGACAGGGCAATCAGCCCCAGCATTTT	CASSPSGQGNQPQHF
TRBV4-1	-	TRBJ2-1	TRBD2	TGCGCCAGCAGCCAAGGGGAGGGCCCCCTCTACAATGAGCAGTTCTTC	CASSQGEGPLYNEQFF
TRBV7-6	-	TRBJ2-5	TRBD2	TGTGCCAGCAGCTTACTAGCGGGGGGGCATGAGGAGACCCAGTACTTC	CASSLLAGGHEETQYF
TRBV24-1	-	TRBJ2-3	-	TGTGCCACCAGTGATGGGCGACAGGTATTAGATACGCAGTATTTT	CATSDGRQVLDTQYF
TRBV12-3/TRBV12-4	-	TRBJ2-5	-	TGTGCCAGCAGTCAACTAAGCCAAGAGACCCAGTACTTC	CASSQLSQETQYF
TRBV5-5	few	TRBJ1-1	-	TGTGCCAGCAGCCTGACAGACACTGAAGCTTTCTTT	CASSLTDTEAFF
TRBV19	-	TRBJ1-3	TRBD1	TGTGCCAGCTACAGGGGGACGGCTGGAAACACCATATATTTT	CASYRGTAGNTIYF
TRBV2	-	TRBJ1-5	TRBD1	TGTGCCAGCAGTTCACAGGGGGCATATCAGCCCCAGCATTTT	CASSSQGAYQPQHF
TRBV30	-	TRBJ1-4	TRBD1	TGTGCCTGGTCCACAGGGGGTGAAAAACTGTTTTTT	CAWSTGGEKLFF
TRBV7-2	-	TRBJ2-5	-	TGTGCCAGCAGCTCAACTGTAGCCTTCCTGGAGACCCAGTACTTC	CASSSTVAFLETQYF
TRBV7-9	few	TRBJ2-3	TRBD2	TGTGCCAGCAGCCCCCCGGTCGTGGTAGCGGGGCCGTTT	CASSPPVVVAGPF
TRBV19	-	TRBJ1-1	-	TGTGCCAGTAAGATAGCGGGACGGTCGAACACTGAAGCTTTCTTT	CASKIAGRSNTEAFF
TRBV10-3	-	TRBJ1-6	-	TGTGCCATCAGTGAAGTCCCAGGTTATTCACCCCTCCACTTT	CAISEVPGYSPLHF
TRBV19	-	TRBJ1-2	-	TGTGCCAGTAGTATTAGTCCGAACTATGGCTACACCTTC	CASSISPNYGYTF
TRBV16	-	TRBJ2-2	TRBD1	TGTGCCAGCAGCCAATCCGAACCCGGGACAGGGACCGGGGAGCTGTTTTTT	CASSQSEPGTGTGELFF
TRBV11-2	few	TRBJ2-5	TRBD2	TGTGCCAGCAGCTCCAGACTAGCGGGGGGCCGGGAGACCCAGTACTTC	CASSSRLAGGRETQYF
TRBV5-1	-	TRBJ1-4	-	TGCGCCAGCAGCCCCGGACAGCTAGGGACTAATGAAAAACTGTTTTTT	CASSPGQLGTNEKLFF
TRBV10-3	-	TRBJ1-1	TRBD1	TGTGCCATCAACAAAGGACAGGGGTTTATGAACACTGAAGCTTTCTTT	CAINKGQGFMNTEAFF
TRBV25-1	-	TRBJ2-7	-	TGTGCCAGCAATCCAAGCGGTGGAAATACCTACGAGCAGTACTTC	CASNPSGGNTYEQYF
TRBV28	-	TRBJ2-4	TRBD1	TGTGCCAGCAGAGATCCGGGACAGCCTCTAAACATTCAGTACTTC	CASRDPGQPLNIQYF
TRBV18	once	TRBJ1-1	-	TGTGCCAGCTCACCCACCCTGGGGGGGAACACTGAAGCTTTCTTT	CASSPTLGGNTEAFF
TRBV19	-	TRBJ2-2	-	TGTGCCACTCTAGAAGGACACGAGAACACCGGGGAGCTGTTTTTT	CATLEGHENTGELFF
TRBV24-1	-	TRBJ1-1	TRBD1	TGTGCCACCAGTGATCCCGGGACAGGATTTGGGGGGGCTTTCTTT	CATSDPGTGFGGAFF
TRBV29-1	-	TRBJ1-2	TRBD1	TGCAGCGTTGACAGGGGGCAAGGCTACACCTTC	CSVDRGQGYTF
TRBV12-3/TRBV12-4	-	TRBJ2-7	TRBD1	TGTGCCAGCACCCGGGACAGCGCTTACGAGCAGTACTTC	CASTRDSAYEQYF
TRBV6-5	-	TRBJ1-2	-	TGTGCCAGCAAGGGGTGGGGGCTTGGCTACACCTTC	CASKGWGLGYTF
TRBV9	-	TRBJ2-1	TRBD2	TGTGCCAGCAGCGTAGAAGCGGGGGGGTACAATGAGCAGTTCTTC	CASSVEAGGYNEQFF
TRBV2	few	TRBJ1-2	TRBD1	TGTGCCAGCACTGGGGACAGTTCCTTCTATGGCTACACCTTC	CASTGDSSFYGYTF
TRBV19	-	TRBJ1-1	-	TGTGCCAGTGGACCGCAGGGCCGGCGGACTGAAGCTTTCTTT	CASGPQGRRTEAFF
TRBV14	-	TRBJ2-5	-	TGTGCCAGCAGCCAACAGGGGATCGAGACCCAGTACTTC	CASSQQGIETQYF